This is a list of T cell receptor beta chains from one sample in a study of early T cells in non-severe SARS-CoV-2 infection. One entry per CDR3 protein results from TCRdb running MiXCR on the 5' RACE reads. Of tens of thousands of distinct CDR3 sequences in the sample, around 9.7% were seen once. Sequenced sample: whole blood. The receptors stem from an adult who was a healthcare worker with PCR-confirmed SARS-CoV-2 infection or an uninfected control (not recorded which). Each CDR3 is given with its conserved first and last residue.

V gene	J gene	CDR3 protein
TRBV5-4	TRBJ2-2	CASSPRDTNTGELFF
TRBV11-3	TRBJ2-1	CASSEGGTGGSEQFF
TRBV15	TRBJ2-5	CATSPSRLQETQYF
TRBV6-6	TRBJ1-1	CASSYGTAPSREAFF
TRBV12-3/TRBV12-4	TRBJ2-5	CASSLGSGGIQETQYF
TRBV24-1	TRBJ2-2	CATSGQNTGELFF
TRBV20-1	TRBJ2-7	CSATSGGSYEQYF
TRBV4-1	TRBJ2-7	CASSQGYRSYEQYF
TRBV30	TRBJ1-6	CAWRLDSPLHF
TRBV30	TRBJ2-5	CAWNRGETQYF
TRBV6-6	TRBJ1-2	CASSYDPLQFTF
TRBV7-6	TRBJ1-1	CASSFLLGDEAFF
TRBV12-5	TRBJ2-7	CASGLWPIYEQYF
TRBV14	TRBJ1-2	CASSQTRAYGYTF
TRBV6-1	TRBJ1-6	CASRRGREAPLHF
TRBV12-3/TRBV12-4	TRBJ2-3	CASSSVGRGLLRDTQYF
TRBV29-1	TRBJ1-1	CSVGQSNTEAFF
TRBV5-1	TRBJ2-3	CASSRSGPSDTQYF
TRBV18	TRBJ1-2	CASSPPSLVYGYTF
TRBV2	TRBJ1-1	CASSVVDTEAFF
TRBV3-1	TRBJ1-4	CASSQREDQTNEKLFF
TRBV6-4	TRBJ2-1	CASSVHLNNEQFF
TRBV10-3	TRBJ1-1	CAISEGGTEAFF
TRBV10-3	TRBJ2-3	CATGRGPTSTDTQYF
TRBV6-5	TRBJ2-3	CASSRTTGTWSSDTQYF
TRBV18	TRBJ1-2	CASSPRNVSPYGYTF
TRBV12-3/TRBV12-4	TRBJ2-3	CASIQDYTDTQYF
TRBV7-9	TRBJ1-2	CASWGENYGYTF
TRBV7-9	TRBJ2-3	CASSQGLAGATDTQYF
TRBV12-3/TRBV12-4	TRBJ2-7	CASSLAPGTSRGEQYF
TRBV9	TRBJ2-7	CASSYDSYEQYF
TRBV7-9	TRBJ1-1	CASSVNHEVFF
TRBV12-3/TRBV12-4	TRBJ1-1	CASRDPGQYTEAFF
TRBV20-1	TRBJ2-5	CSATSGGSQETQYF
TRBV5-4	TRBJ1-3	CASSTQKGDGNTIYF
TRBV20-1	TRBJ2-7	CSVASGHEQYF
TRBV20-1	TRBJ2-5	CSASPKETQYF
TRBV30	TRBJ2-7	CAWSPRGQPYEQYF
TRBV15	TRBJ2-2	CATSRARPGMAGELFF
TRBV4-1	TRBJ1-6	CASSQRLGAAYNSPLHF
TRBV7-8	TRBJ2-3	CASSPRSREPTDTQYF